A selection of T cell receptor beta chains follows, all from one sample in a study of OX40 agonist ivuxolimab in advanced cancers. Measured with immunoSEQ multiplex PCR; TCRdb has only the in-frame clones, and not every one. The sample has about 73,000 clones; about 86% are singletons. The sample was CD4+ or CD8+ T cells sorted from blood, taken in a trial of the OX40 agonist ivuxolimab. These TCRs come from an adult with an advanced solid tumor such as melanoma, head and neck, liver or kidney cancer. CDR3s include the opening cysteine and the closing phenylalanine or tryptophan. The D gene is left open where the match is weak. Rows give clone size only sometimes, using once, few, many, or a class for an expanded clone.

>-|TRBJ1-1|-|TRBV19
CASSTGDLGEAFF
TGTGCCAGTAGTACAGGGGACTTGGGTGAAGCTTTCTTT
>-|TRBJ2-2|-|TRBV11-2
CASSLGLTDTGELFF
TGTGCCAGCAGCTTAGGACTAACCGACACCGGGGAGCTGTTTTTT
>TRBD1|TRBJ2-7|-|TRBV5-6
CASSWGQEGQQYF
TGTGCCAGCAGCTGGGGACAGGAAGGTCAGCAGTACTTC
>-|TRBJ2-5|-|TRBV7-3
CASSSSEVGTQYF
TGTGCCAGCAGCTCGTCGGAGGTCGGGACCCAGTACTTC
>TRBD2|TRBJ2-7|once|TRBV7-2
CASSRLAGADYEQYF
TGTGCCAGCAGCAGACTAGCGGGGGCCGACTACGAGCAGTACTTC
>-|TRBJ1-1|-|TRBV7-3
CASSFQGNTEAFF
TGTGCCAGCAGCTTTCAGGGGAACACTGAAGCTTTCTTT
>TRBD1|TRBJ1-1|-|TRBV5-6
CASSLVGQGVKTEAFF
TGTGCCAGCAGCTTGGTAGGACAGGGAGTAAAAACTGAAGCTTTCTTT
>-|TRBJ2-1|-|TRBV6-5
CASSYSSRVSYNEQFF
TGTGCCAGCAGTTACTCGAGCAGGGTCTCCTACAATGAGCAGTTCTTC
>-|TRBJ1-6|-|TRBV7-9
CASSLGTGGINYNSPLHF
TGTGCCAGCAGCTTAGGTACGGGAGGGATCAATTATAATTCACCCCTCCACTTT
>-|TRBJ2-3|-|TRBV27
CASKPTHGGNFTDTQYF
TGTGCCAGCAAACCAACCCATGGAGGGAACTTCACAGATACGCAGTATTTT
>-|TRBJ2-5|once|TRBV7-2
CASSLEFGYGETQYF
TGTGCCAGCAGCTTAGAGTTTGGGTACGGGGAGACCCAGTACTTC
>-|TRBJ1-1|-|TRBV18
CASSPEGGTKAFF
TGTGCCAGCTCACCAGAAGGGGGAACCAAAGCTTTCTTT
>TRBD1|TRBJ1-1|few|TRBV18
CASSTGSNTEAFF
TGTGCCAGCTCGACAGGGAGTAACACTGAAGCTTTCTTT
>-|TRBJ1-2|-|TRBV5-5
CASSLSEGPTYGYTF
TGTGCCAGCAGCTTGTCCGAGGGTCCTACCTATGGCTACACCTTC
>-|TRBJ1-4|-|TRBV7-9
CASSLRKEKLFF
TGTGCCAGCAGCTTAAGGAAAGAAAAACTGTTTTTT